The T cell receptor beta chain described here comes from a study of T-cell reconstitution after alpha-beta-depleted transplantation in children. The TCRbeta library incorporated unique molecular identifiers. TCRdb re-called the PCR reads with MiXCR, one entry per CDR3 protein. This sample has 200,000 to 250,000 distinct CDR3 sequences, with approximately 6.9% found just once. V gave up 3 bases and J gave up 12 bases; unmatched junction bases: 14. This CDR3 has 15 residues. Per the germline V gene, CDR1 is SGHRS and CDR2 is YFSETQ. Comment on this clonotype: The antigen remains undetermined.

Study-wide points: Some patients' high day-60 TCRbeta diversity was attributed to recipient cells surviving conditioning. Reportedly, only several hundred clones from non-depleted graft cells drove alpha-beta T-cell counts at about two months. At the one-year point after transplant, T-cell counts and TCRbeta diversity were found to come mostly from T cells that had been newly produced.

The material was PBMCs, obtained before TCRalphabeta/CD19-depleted stem cell transplant. The clonotype comes from a boy aged 2 to 9 with acute lymphoblastic leukemia, due to receive a stem cell transplant. The chain joins TRBV5-1 to TRBJ1-5, with 8 nucleotides matching TRBD1. DNA for the CDR3: TGCGCCAGCAGCTCGGGCAGGGGGCCTACCAAGGTCCAGCATTTT. It encodes CASSSGRGPTKVQHF.